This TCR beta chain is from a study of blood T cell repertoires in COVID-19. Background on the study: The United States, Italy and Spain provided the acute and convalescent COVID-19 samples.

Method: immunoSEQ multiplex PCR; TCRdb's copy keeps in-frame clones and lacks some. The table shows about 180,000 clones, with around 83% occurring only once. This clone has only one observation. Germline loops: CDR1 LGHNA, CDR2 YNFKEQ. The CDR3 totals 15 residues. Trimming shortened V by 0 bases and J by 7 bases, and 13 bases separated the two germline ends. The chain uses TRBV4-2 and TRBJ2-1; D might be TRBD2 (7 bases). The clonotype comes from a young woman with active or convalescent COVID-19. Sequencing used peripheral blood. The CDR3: CASSQDGGAGNEQFF. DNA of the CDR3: TGTGCCAGCAGCCAAGATGGGGGGGCGGGGAATGAGCAGTTCTTC.